These 3 T cell receptor beta chains were all obtained from the same sample, sequenced in a study of Graves' ophthalmopathy and Graves' hyperthyroidism. Using RNA transcripts, the TCR beta CDR3 regions were amplified. Scientists carried out first-round RT-PCR using HTBI primers and then a second-round multiplex PCR. TCRdb called the multiplex PCR reads again in MiXCR, with one record for every CDR3 protein. The sample holds around 590,000 distinct CDR3 sequences, under 40% seen once. Sample: peripheral blood or thyroid tissue (not recorded which). These receptors all come from an adult man with Graves' hyperthyroidism.

Notes on this clonotype: This may stem from a read error, because a much larger clone lies one nucleotide away. This chain connects TRBV7-9 to TRBJ1-4, with no clear D. Germline CDR1 and CDR2: SEHNR and FQNEAQ (reference sequence). This CDR3 is 14 amino acids long. For the CDR3, the DNA is TGTGCCAGCGGCTTAGAAGTTTCAGGAGAAAAACTGTTTTTT. Its translation: CASGLEVSGEKLFF.

The rearrangement uses TRBV2 and TRBJ2-5; D is perhaps TRBD1 (6 bases). The end of the DNA fits TRBJ2-1 better, so the J call may be wrong. CDR1 is SNHLY and CDR2 is FYNNEI in the germline V gene. This CDR3 spans 13 amino acids. The CDR3 DNA follows: TGTGCCAGCAGACAACAGGGATTCAATGAGCAGTTCTTC. Translating it yields CASRQQGFNEQFF.

V gene TRBV10-2 combines with J gene TRBJ1-2, with D possibly being TRBD1 (6 bases). With 2 bases removed from V and 0 bases from J, the gap between germline ends came to 10 bases. This CDR3 has 15 amino acids. The germline V gene has CDR1 WSHSY and CDR2 SAAADI. The CDR3 spells CASSETGNTNYGYTF. The CDR3 DNA reads TGCGCCAGCAGTGAGACAGGGAATACTAACTATGGCTACACCTTC.